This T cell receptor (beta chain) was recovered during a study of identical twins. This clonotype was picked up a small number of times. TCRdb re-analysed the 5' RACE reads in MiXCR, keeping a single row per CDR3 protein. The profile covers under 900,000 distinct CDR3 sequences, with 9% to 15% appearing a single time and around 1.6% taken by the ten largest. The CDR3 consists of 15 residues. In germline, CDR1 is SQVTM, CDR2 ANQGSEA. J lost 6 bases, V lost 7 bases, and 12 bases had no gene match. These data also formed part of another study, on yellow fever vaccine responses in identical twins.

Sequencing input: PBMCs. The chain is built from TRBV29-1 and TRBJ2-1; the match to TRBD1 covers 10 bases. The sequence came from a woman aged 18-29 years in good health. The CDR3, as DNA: TGCAGCGATTCTAGAAGGGACAGGGGCTTCAATGAGCAGTTCTTC. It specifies CSDSRRDRGFNEQFF.